This section outlines one TCR beta chain sequence together with its context. No cognate antigen has been identified for it. No much larger clone is present one base from it, and per-base qualities are unavailable. The sample comes from a study of cytomegalovirus exposure and HLA in healthy donors (dated by TCRdb to between 2016 and 2019). Regarding the study in general: An earlier analysis of roughly 570 of the donors reported under 300 Gb of sequence data and 100 million to 120 million unique TCR beta sequences obtained from around 180 million T cells. Around 300 gigabases of sequencing data and roughly 90 million unique TCR sequences were included in an early release covering around 600 HLA-typed donors. Of the 398 genotyped donors, about 80% fell in the genetic ancestry cluster associated with self-reported Caucasian donors. The study aimed to test whether cataloging public T cell receptors could reveal signatures of past pathogen exposure. The study profiled the T cell repertoires of fewer than 850 subjects by immunosequencing and related them to cytomegalovirus serostatus. Along with the approximately 600-subject first cohort, a separate validation cohort of about 110 different subjects was used. The study combined high-throughput TCR immunosequencing, statistical association of individual TCRs with disease status, and machine learning to predict cytomegalovirus infection status. In a later analysis, previously published TCR beta repertoires from 500 to 750 donors were re-analyzed and high-resolution HLA genotyping was added so that TCR occurrence patterns could be studied. Rather than using new phenotypic data, the later analysis identified candidate immune exposures from TCR beta sequences and from how often those sequences occurred across donors. An earlier analysis of roughly 580 of the donors used high-throughput TCR beta sequencing to judge whether each TCR beta V gene segment behaved as functional or pseudogenic. Alongside the repertoire data, information on donor age, sex, ethnicity and CMV serostatus was compiled. Genome-wide SNP genotypes for about three fifths of the roughly 700 donors were used in a later genetic analysis, which treated that subset as a discovery cohort. Every discovery cohort repertoire had been produced on one sequencing platform. HLA typing covered class I and class II loci at four-digit resolution. The number of typed donors differed by locus: about 620-640 for A, B, C, DRB1 and DQB1; some 500 for DQA1; roughly 600 for DPA1; and approximately 450 for DPB1. Because of strong linkage in the cohort, roughly five DR-DQ haplotypes were treated as single units for association and clustering. Among about 390 genotyped donors of the cohort, an average of around 240,000 unique TCR beta nucleotide sequences were sequenced per donor, roughly a sixth of them non-productive.

The cohort was made up of approximately 670 healthy bone marrow donors. All cohort members were sampled while nominally healthy, although unrecorded immune exposures were likely present. The donor tested CMV seropositive, placing the donor among the 250 to 300 seropositive members of the cohort. A peripheral blood sample was provided by each donor, and peripheral blood mononuclear cells were used for TCR beta sequencing. Genomic DNA was extracted from the blood cell samples with the Qiagen DNeasy Blood Extraction Kit. V is clipped by 0 bases and J by 0 bases, and the sequence between their germline boundaries is 10 bases long. The CDR3, from cysteine to phenylalanine, totals 16 residues. CDR3 DNA only is kept here, 48 bases in frame from base 1. CDR1 is given as SGDLS and CDR2 as YYNGEE, both from the germline V gene. Library preparation employed the immunoSEQ multiplex PCR assay. The multiplex PCR relied on a mix of 60 forward primers for TCR Vbeta segments and 13 reverse primers for TCR Jbeta segments. The CDR3 region of rearranged TCR beta genes was amplified from genomic DNA with a multiplex PCR assay. On the Illumina HiSeq System, the amplified TCR beta libraries were sequenced as 87-base-pair reads. Per the source publication's procedure: A later analysis counted tens of millions of unique TCR beta chains across the 550 to 750 repertoires, and 9.5 million to 11 million of these chains were shared by at least two donors. Raw reads were error-corrected and collapsed into unique sequences by a nearest-neighbor algorithm in which closely related sequences were merged to remove PCR and sequencing errors. Alignment of CDR3 sequences to IMGT reference sequences was used to assign V, D and J gene segments. For a sequence to be retained, a match of at least six nucleotides to both a V gene segment and a J gene segment was required. A rearrangement was called productive if the CDR3 had no stop codons and remained in frame with V and J, and every other rearrangement was called non-productive. Following IMGT convention, CDR3 was defined as the stretch from the second conserved V-encoded cysteine up to the conserved J-encoded phenylalanine. Sequences without an unambiguous match to a single V gene segment were excluded from the earlier analysis of several hundred of the donors. In an earlier analysis of roughly 600 of the donors, a V segment was called functional when productive rearrangements were above 56.7%, and segregating when the standard deviation between donors exceeded 5%. A statistical classification framework was developed to diagnose cytomegalovirus status using the catalog of TCR beta chain sequences. A later analysis assigned V and J genes by comparing TCR nucleotide sequences with IMGT/GENE-DB human TR gene sequences. Using the TCRdist pipeline, a later analysis assigned CDR3 sequences along with most-parsimonious VDJ recombination scenarios. A later analysis defined each TCR beta chain by its CDR3 amino acid sequence plus V-gene family, and excluded reads lacking a unique V-gene family. As a way to deal with suspected cross-contamination and a sequencing artifact, a later analysis dropped 450 to 700 nucleotide sequences that were highly shared and had low generation probability. A later analysis calculated a clonal expansion index for each public chain from normalized within-repertoire ranks of inferred template counts. In a later analysis, generation probabilities were computed with a VDJ recombination model fitted to out-of-frame rearrangements, and the resulting probabilities were checked against IGoR. A later analysis scored TCR-TCR, TCR-HLA and TCR-CMV co-occurrence with hypergeometric tests, applying a repertoire-size bias correction to TCR pairs. To estimate false discovery rates, a later analysis permuted the HLA or CMV assignments 20 times. In a later analysis, co-occurring TCRs were grouped using DBSCAN, with TCRdist sequence similarity added in when clustering inside HLA-allele-positive subsets. Co-occurrence clustering excluded repertoires with fewer than 30,000 or more than 120,000 public chains, plus five with anomalous nucleotide sharing. The table was pulled from immuneACCESS by TCRdb, which kept in-frame rearrangements only. Such tables lose some clones; where checked, under half of the loss comes from unresolved V genes, and the rest has no known cause. Clonal size and the V and J genes are those of that table, whereas D and trimming came from the DNA. The table for this sample lists about 98,000 clones; about 80% of them were counted only once. The top ten clones comprise approximately 11% of the sample.

Broader findings and caveats from the paper: The sequencing pipeline was judged likely to have produced a cluster of highly shared sequence variants as a technical artifact. A few of the identified cytomegalovirus-associated TCR beta chains were confirmed in vitro to be specific for cytomegalovirus antigens. Some IMGT-functional V segments, including TRBV6-2 and TRBV6-3, could not be told apart with the 87-base-pair reads, so those segments were excluded. Cytomegalovirus status was reported to be diagnosed by the classifier with high specificity and sensitivity in both the original and validation cohorts. The study gave a list of 150 to 200 TCR beta chains associated with cytomegalovirus. Only TCR beta chains were sequenced in this cohort, and the absence of alpha or paired-chain data limited detectable features. Most TCR sequences were observed very rarely across donors, whereas some public TCRs were present in many individuals. HLA typing was unavailable for some donors at each locus, so association tests used only the typed subset. Presence/absence analyses assumed roughly uniform sequencing depth across donors, an assumption that may not hold. Linkage disequilibrium might explain the correlated functional status among segregating V segments, but an unknown experimental factor could not be ruled out. A further reported finding was that TCR beta sequences accurately predicted the HLA-A and HLA-B alleles for most subjects in the first cohort. Assigning TCR associations to individual alleles was difficult when HLA alleles, especially DR and DQ, strongly co-occurred. A later analysis found that HLA-associated TCR beta chains were more clonally expanded and had lower generation probabilities than equally common non-associated chains. A later analysis reported that several top co-occurrence clusters appeared linked to parvovirus B19, influenza, CMV and Epstein-Barr virus. The earlier analysis of approximately 540 of the donors excluded 15 to 20 rarely observed V segments, including chromosome 9 orphons, because counts were too low. A later analysis associated about 18,000 TCR beta sequences with specific HLA alleles at a false discovery rate of 0.05. The only immune exposure information available for the cohort was CMV serostatus. The authors suggested that the approach could potentially be extended to other disease states and immunological phenotypes. In a later genetic analysis, a missense DCLRE1C variant was associated with V-gene and J-gene trimming of TCR beta chains, and the association was replicated in an independent cohort. Compared with the roughly 600-donor mean, donors in an Asian-associated ancestry cluster had fewer N-insertions in productive TCRs, according to a later genetic analysis. A later analysis found that TCR association rates varied across HLA loci, with DRB1 alleles showing the most associated TCRs and HLA-C alleles the fewest. In a later analysis, most CMV-associated TCR beta chains were found to appear HLA-restricted, with HLA associations seemingly driven largely by CMV exposure. In an earlier analysis of approximately 590 of the donors, most TCR beta V segments were observed in productive rearrangements about 87% or about 30% of the time, broadly matching IMGT annotations.

The chain is assembled from TRBV9 and TRBJ2-1, and the D gene may be TRBD2, 6 bases matching. Sequenced sample: PBMCs. This sequence originates from a man aged 18 to 29 in good health and CMV-seropositive. The CDR3 protein: CASSVGRGSSYNEQFF. The DNA sequence is given as TGTGCCAGCAGCGTAGGTCGGGGGAGCTCCTACAATGAGCAGTTCTTC.